The rows below give T cell receptor beta chains drawn from one sample of a study of T cell changes during pregnancy in multiple sclerosis. Profiled with immunoSEQ multiplex PCR; TCRdb holds only in-frame clones, not every one. The table has 40,000 to 55,000 clones, nearly 90% seen once. This material consisted of CD4+ T cells from peripheral blood mononuclear cells, taken after pregnancy. All receptors come from a female donor with multiple sclerosis, enrolled in a pregnancy study. CDR3s include the opening cysteine and the closing phenylalanine or tryptophan. The D gene is left open where the match is weak. The size entry is marked missing in some rows and otherwise reads once, few, many or a size class.

j_gene | d_gene | abundance | v_gene | CDR3aa | CDR3nt
TRBJ1-5 | NA | NA | TRBV19 | CASSIGAYQPQHF | TGTGCCAGTAGTATAGGGGCCTATCAGCCCCAGCATTTT
TRBJ1-1 | TRBD1 | NA | TRBV28 | CASSPLSQGERTEAFF | TGTGCCAGCAGTCCACTTTCTCAGGGGGAACGAACTGAAGCTTTCTTT
TRBJ2-1 | NA | NA | TRBV10-3 | CAISQPQADHNEQFF | TGTGCCATCAGTCAGCCACAAGCGGACCACAATGAGCAGTTCTTC
TRBJ2-3 | TRBD2 | NA | TRBV7-2 | CASSLLGLASQYF | TGTGCCAGCAGCTTACTAGGACTAGCCTCGCAGTATTTT
TRBJ2-2 | NA | NA | TRBV2 | CASRGDKTGELFF | TGTGCCAGCAGGGGGGACAAAACCGGGGAGCTGTTTTTT
TRBJ2-2 | TRBD2 | NA | TRBV2 | CASRGSGRGTGELFF | TGTGCCAGCAGAGGTAGCGGGAGGGGGACCGGGGAGCTGTTTTTT
TRBJ1-5 | NA | NA | TRBV18 | CASSPSANSNQPQHF | TGTGCCAGCTCACCCTCTGCGAATAGCAATCAGCCCCAGCATTTT
TRBJ2-5 | TRBD2 | NA | TRBV2 | CASSATSGRGETQYF | TGTGCCAGCAGTGCCACTAGCGGGAGGGGGGAGACCCAGTACTTC
TRBJ2-7 | TRBD2 | NA | TRBV11-3 | CASSLVGLAGSYARYF | TGTGCCAGCAGCTTAGTGGGACTAGCGGGGTCTTACGCAAGGTACTTC
TRBJ1-4 | NA | NA | TRBV6-1 | CASSLNGATNEKLFF | TGTGCCAGCAGTCTAAACGGTGCAACTAATGAAAAACTGTTTTTT
TRBJ2-7 | TRBD2 | NA | TRBV19 | CASSTQREASYEQYF | TGTGCCAGTAGTACCCAGCGGGAGGCCTCCTACGAGCAGTACTTC
TRBJ2-7 | TRBD1 | NA | TRBV6-1 | CASQAGTGEYEQYF | TGTGCCAGCCAGGCTGGGACAGGAGAATACGAGCAGTACTTC
TRBJ2-1 | TRBD1 | NA | TRBV5-6 | CASSFPDRGYGDEQFF | TGTGCCAGCAGCTTCCCGGACAGGGGGTACGGGGATGAGCAGTTCTTC
TRBJ1-4 | NA | NA | TRBV14 | CASSPTVKKLFF | TGTGCCAGCAGCCCGACAGTGAAAAAACTGTTTTTT
TRBJ2-3 | NA | NA | TRBV27 | CASSFTMPPRDTQYF | TGTGCCAGCAGTTTTACTATGCCTCCGAGAGATACGCAGTATTTT
TRBJ2-3 | TRBD2 | NA | TRBV19 | CASSIWASGPTDTQYF | TGTGCCAGTAGTATATGGGCTAGCGGGCCTACCGATACGCAGTATTTT
TRBJ1-2 | TRBD1 | NA | TRBV5-6 | CASSSSGTEYGYTF | TGTGCCAGCAGCTCCTCCGGGACAGAATATGGCTACACCTTC
TRBJ2-2 | NA | once | TRBV7-9 | CASSFWGLNTGELFF | TGTGCCAGCAGCTTCTGGGGGCTGAACACCGGGGAGCTGTTTTTT
TRBJ2-7 | TRBD2 | NA | TRBV2 | CASKLELAGAYEQYF | TGTGCCAGCAAGCTCGAACTAGCGGGGGCCTACGAGCAGTACTTC
TRBJ1-2 | TRBD1 | few | TRBV4-2 | CASSQDGQADYGYTF | TGTGCCAGCAGCCAAGACGGACAGGCGGACTATGGCTACACCTTC
TRBJ2-2 | NA | NA | TRBV9 | CASSVDPGMSTGELFF | TGTGCCAGCAGCGTAGATCCGGGAATGAGCACCGGGGAGCTGTTTTTT
TRBJ1-2 | TRBD1 | NA | TRBV10-3 | CAISDPGTGRSGYTF | TGTGCCATCAGTGACCCCGGGACAGGAAGGAGTGGCTACACCTTC
TRBJ2-7 | NA | NA | TRBV19 | CASSLDSNSYEQYF | TGTGCCAGTAGCCTGGACTCTAATTCCTACGAGCAGTACTTC
TRBJ1-1 | NA | NA | TRBV7-2 | CASSIHPYTEAFF | TGTGCCAGCAGCATACACCCTTACACTGAAGCTTTCTTT
TRBJ1-1 | TRBD1 | NA | TRBV10-3 | CAIRTGGENTEAFF | TGTGCCATCAGGACAGGGGGGGAGAACACTGAAGCTTTCTTT
TRBJ1-5 | NA | NA | TRBV30 | CAWTGEGNQPQHF | TGTGCCTGGACCGGGGAGGGCAATCAGCCCCAGCATTTT
TRBJ1-5 | TRBD1 | NA | TRBV7-2 | CASSLGRGTGVQPQHF | TGTGCCAGCAGCTTAGGCCGTGGGACAGGGGTTCAGCCCCAGCATTTT
TRBJ1-1 | NA | few | TRBV11-2 | CASSQRTAFF | TGTGCCAGCAGCCAGCGGACAGCTTTCTTT
TRBJ2-7 | TRBD2 | once | TRBV6-5 | CASSYQREAYEQYF | TGTGCCAGCAGTTACCAGCGGGAAGCCTACGAGCAGTACTTC
TRBJ2-1 | TRBD2 | NA | TRBV11-2 | CASSLARGLAGLRNEQFF | TGTGCCAGCAGCTTAGCCCGCGGACTAGCGGGGTTGAGGAATGAGCAGTTCTTC
TRBJ1-1 | NA | NA | TRBV7-9 | CASSFLTGNTEAFF | TGTGCCAGCAGCTTTTTGACAGGGAACACTGAAGCTTTCTTT
TRBJ2-7 | NA | NA | TRBV4-1 | CASSHPRGALEQYF | TGCGCCAGCAGCCACCCCCGGGGGGCCCTCGAGCAGTACTTC
TRBJ2-2 | TRBD1 | few | TRBV7-3 | CASRLDRAPGELFF | TGTGCCAGCAGGTTGGACAGGGCCCCCGGGGAGCTGTTTTTT
TRBJ2-7 | NA | NA | TRBV5-3 | CARSPASVRGRPGEQYF | TGTGCCAGAAGCCCCGCTTCCGTAAGGGGCAGGCCGGGCGAGCAGTACTTC
TRBJ2-7 | TRBD1 | NA | TRBV19 | CASALTGGESYEQYF | TGTGCCAGCGCTTTGACAGGGGGCGAATCCTACGAGCAGTACTTC
TRBJ2-7 | NA | NA | TRBV11-2 | CASSRTAYEQYF | TGTGCCAGCAGCCGGACAGCCTACGAGCAGTACTTC
TRBJ2-1 | TRBD2 | NA | TRBV7-9 | CASSFRTSGLGDEQFF | TGTGCCAGCAGCTTTCGGACTAGCGGGCTTGGGGATGAGCAGTTCTTC
TRBJ2-5 | TRBD2 | NA | TRBV7-2 | CASSVTSVIPETQYF | TGTGCCAGCAGCGTGACTAGCGTCATTCCAGAGACCCAGTACTTC
TRBJ2-7 | NA | NA | TRBV30 | CAWTPLDSHYEQYF | TGTGCCTGGACCCCCTTGGACAGTCATTACGAGCAGTACTTC
TRBJ2-7 | TRBD2 | NA | TRBV28 | CASSRRAGEYEQYF | TGTGCCAGCAGCCGCCGAGCGGGGGAATACGAGCAGTACTTC
TRBJ2-6 | TRBD2 | NA | TRBV6-1 | CASIRGGSGANVLTF | TGTGCCAGCATCCGGGGGGGTTCCGGGGCCAACGTCCTGACTTTC
TRBJ1-4 | NA | NA | TRBV28 | CASSSPLGRGNEKLFF | TGTGCCAGCAGTTCCCCCCTCGGGAGAGGGAATGAAAAACTGTTTTTT
TRBJ2-1 | NA | NA | TRBV10-3 | CAISDLNEQFF | TGTGCCATCAGTGATCTAAATGAGCAGTTCTTC
TRBJ2-1 | NA | NA | TRBV7-9 | CASSLAPRTVLF | TGTGCCAGCAGCTTAGCCCCCCGGACAGTCCTCTTC
TRBJ2-6 | NA | NA | TRBV5-5 | CASTSARGFSGANVLTF | TGTGCCAGCACCTCAGCCCGAGGGTTTTCTGGGGCCAACGTCCTGACTTTC
TRBJ2-1 | TRBD2 | once | TRBV10-1 | CASSDPTTSGYNEQFF | TGCGCCAGCAGTGACCCGACGACTAGCGGCTACAATGAGCAGTTCTTC
TRBJ2-3 | NA | NA | TRBV11-3 | CASSLGRESADTQYF | TGTGCCAGCAGCTTAGGTCGGGAGTCGGCAGATACGCAGTATTTT
TRBJ2-3 | NA | NA | TRBV2 | CASSPRGRSTDTQYF | TGTGCCAGCAGCCCCAGGGGAAGGAGCACAGATACGCAGTATTTT
TRBJ2-2 | NA | NA | TRBV12-2 | CASRWGTGRDTGELFF | TGTGCAAGTCGCTGGGGAACAGGCCGGGACACCGGGGAGCTGTTTTTT
TRBJ2-1 | TRBD1 | NA | TRBV18 | CASSPGQGTYNEQFF | TGTGCCAGCTCACCGGGACAGGGTACCTACAATGAGCAGTTCTTC
TRBJ2-3 | NA | NA | TRBV30 | CAWTQGPTDTQYF | TGTGCCTGGACCCAGGGGCCCACAGATACGCAGTATTTT
TRBJ1-2 | NA | NA | TRBV6-5 | CASSYANRERGYTF | TGTGCCAGCAGTTACGCGAACAGGGAAAGGGGCTACACCTTC
TRBJ2-1 | TRBD2 | NA | TRBV4-3 | CASGRGASGSSYNEQFF | TGCGCCAGCGGAAGGGGAGCTAGCGGGAGTTCCTACAATGAGCAGTTCTTC